Listed here are 17 T cell receptor beta chains from one sample, sequenced in a study of somatic mutations in cytotoxic T cells in rheumatoid arthritis. The protocol was immunoSEQ multiplex PCR, while the TCRdb copy is restricted to in-frame clones and leaves out a portion. The sample has just under 7,500 clones; around 87% are singletons. Sequenced: CD8+ T cells sorted from blood. These receptors came from a middle-aged man with rheumatoid arthritis.

The chain joins TRBV6-1 to TRBJ2-7; 10 bases are a match to TRBD1. Unmatched junction bases numbered 4, after V lost 5 bases and J lost 3 bases. CDR1 MNHNS and CDR2 SASEGT come from the germline V gene. The CDR3 extends over 14 amino acids. CDR3 DNA: TGTGCCAGCAGTATGGGACAGGGGAACTACGAGCAGTACGTC. Its translation is CASSMGQGNYEQYV.

This clone has only a few counts. This sequence joins TRBV6-1 and TRBJ2-7, with a possible D match to TRBD2 (6 bases). The germline V gene encodes CDR1 MNHNS and CDR2 SASEGT. With 7 bases removed from V and 4 bases from J, the gap between germline ends came to 14 bases. This CDR3 contains 13 residues. The CDR3 loop reads CASKVAATYEQYF. The DNA of the CDR3 is TGTGCCAGCAAGGTAGCGGCCACTTACGAGCAGTACTTC.

The chain carries TRBV25-1 and TRBJ2-7; D not certain. The V end was cut by 2 bases, the J end by 2 bases, with 10 bases between. From germline, CDR1 is MGHDK and CDR2 SYGVNS. The CDR3 has 14 amino acids. The CDR3 coding sequence is TGTGCCAGCAGTGAACTAGTAACCGCCTACGAGCAGTACTTC. It specifies CASSELVTAYEQYF.

This chain links TRBV6-5 with TRBJ2-5; tentatively, D is TRBD1 (7 bases). The CDR3 has 16 residues. The germline CDR1 and CDR2 sequences are MNHEY and SVGAGI. V was cut by 4 bases and J by 5 bases, with 20 bases left in between. The CDR3 here is CASSSWNLPGGETQYF. For the CDR3, the DNA is TGTGCCAGCAGTTCCTGGAACCTTCCAGGGGGGGAGACCCAGTACTTC.

The CDR3 is CASRLEGQTYSNQPQHF. DNA of the CDR3: TGTGCCAGCAGACTGGAAGGACAGACTTATAGCAATCAGCCCCAGCATTTT. The chain recombines TRBV6-8 with TRBJ1-5; possible D gene TRBD1, 6 bases. Germline V gene lookup returns CDR1 MNHGY and CDR2 SAAAGT. V lost 6 bases and J lost 0, with 18 bases in between. This CDR3 comprises 17 residues.

A word on this clone: One end of the junction fails to match germline, which may point to a read error. The chain links TRBV19 to TRBJ2-1, with 8 bases aligning to TRBD1. Germline V gene data show CDR1 as LNHDA and CDR2 as SQIVND (reference sequence). CDR3 length: 15 residues. As DNA, the CDR3 is TGTGCCACCTCGATCGGACAGGGTACCTACGATGAGCAGTTCTTC. Translation: CATSIGQGTYDEQFF.

The chain uses TRBV25-1 and TRBJ2-2; 7 positions agree with TRBD1. After removal of 4 bases from V and 0 bases from J, the junction contained 5 bases not matched to a gene. The CDR3 consists of 16 residues. Germline CDR1 MGHDK, CDR2 SYGVNS. The CDR3 reads CASSARGRPNTGELFF. In nucleotides, the CDR3 is TGTGCCAGCAGTGCGAGGGGGCGACCGAACACCGGGGAGCTGTTTTTT. Looking up the rest from reference TRBV25-1 and TRBJ2-2 gives the full variable domain: EADIYQTPRYLVIGTGKKITLECSQTMGHDKMYWYQQDPGMELHLIHYSYGVNSTEKGDLSSESTVSRIRTEHFPLTLESARPSHTSQYLCASSARGRPNTGELFFGEGSRLTVL.

This clone was counted once. The J gene is TRBJ1-5, the V gene TRBV6-5; 10 nucleotides agree with TRBD1. Germline V lookup: CDR1 MNHEY, CDR2 SVGAGI. The CDR3 totals 15 residues. With V trimmed by 5 bases and J by 6 bases, 7 bases remained unmatched. CDR3 DNA: TGTGCCAGCAGTATCGGGACAGGGGCGTCTCAGCCCCAGCATTTT. Its protein is CASSIGTGASQPQHF.

The chain joins TRBV28 to TRBJ2-3; 9 bases are a match to TRBD2. The CDR3 is made up of 18 amino acids. The junction had 13 bases not matched to a gene; V was cut back by 1 base and J by 5 bases. CDR1 is MDHEN and CDR2 is SYDVKM in the germline V gene. The CDR3 reads CASSLLLLAGHVQDTQYF. The CDR3 DNA is TGTGCCAGCAGTTTATTACTCCTAGCGGGGCATGTGCAAGATACGCAGTATTTT.

J is TRBJ2-7 and V is TRBV6-1; D gene ambiguous. Germline V CDR1 and CDR2: MNHNS, SASEGT. V was shortened by 7 bases and J by 4 bases, with 8 bases between the two germline ends. The CDR3 is 11 residues long. CDR3: CASTGYYEQYF. The CDR3, as DNA: TGTGCCAGCACAGGCTATTACGAGCAGTACTTC.

The rearrangement links TRBV9 to TRBJ2-1, with D possibly TRBD2 on 6 matching bases. The germline V and J ends were trimmed by 2 bases and 2 bases, with 11 bases remaining between them. Germline V gene sequence: CDR1 SGDLS, CDR2 YYNGEE. The CDR3 covers 15 residues. The CDR3 region has the DNA TGTGCCAGCAGCGTGGAGGGTACCACCTACAATGAGCAGTTCTTC. Translation: CASSVEGTTYNEQFF.

This chain joins TRBV14 and TRBJ1-6, with D tentatively TRBD1 (5 bases). The V gene lost 1 base and the J gene lost 12 bases, with 16 bases spanning the gap. The CDR3 contains 15 residues. CDR1 is SGHDN, CDR2 FVKESK, per germline. CDR3 sequence (DNA): TGTGCCAGCAGCCAAGGATCAGGGCCAAGGGTACCCCTCCACTTT. Its protein is CASSQGSGPRVPLHF. Drawing the rest from reference TRBV14 and TRBJ1-6, the complete variable domain is EAGVTQFPSHSVIEKGQTVTLRCDPISGHDNLYWYRRVMGKEIKFLLHFVKESKQDESGMPNNRFLAERTGGTYSTLKVQPAELEDSGVYFCASSQGSGPRVPLHFGNGTRLTVT.

The rearrangement joins TRBV7-6 to TRBJ2-1; 7 bases fit TRBD1. V shed 6 bases and J 8 bases; nucleotides not matched to a gene: 10. The CDR3 sequence is 14 residues long. CDR1 and CDR2 (germline): SGHVS, FNYEAQ. CDR3 amino acids: CASSLGQAGYEQFF. The CDR3 nucleotides read TGTGCCAGCAGTCTTGGACAGGCAGGGTATGAGCAGTTCTTC.

This chain links TRBV2 with TRBJ1-6; TRBD1 is a possible D gene (6 bases). CDR1 and CDR2 (germline): SNHLY, FYNNEI. The V end was cut by 2 bases, the J end by 0 bases, with 11 bases between. The CDR3 length is 17 residues. Here the CDR3 DNA reads TGTGCCAGCAGTGAATACACAGGGAGCTCCTATAATTCACCCCTCCACTTT. Amino acids: CASSEYTGSSYNSPLHF.

The chain couples TRBV13 to TRBJ2-3, with a weak D call TRBD1 (6 bases). Trimming stripped 5 bases from V and 1 base from J, with 25 bases between. Germline V CDR1 and CDR2: PRHDT, FYEKMQ (reference sequence). This CDR3 is built from 19 residues. In DNA, the CDR3 is TGTGCCAGCAGCCTCGAGTACGTGGGACAACGAGCACGCACAGATACGCAGTATTTT. This encodes CASSLEYVGQRARTDTQYF.

The rearrangement joins TRBV6-1 to TRBJ2-7; possibly TRBD1 for D (5 bases). The germline V and J ends were trimmed by 7 bases and 1 base, with 14 bases remaining between them. Germline CDR1 reads MNHNS; CDR2 reads SASEGT. This CDR3 spans 14 amino acids. CDR3 sequence: CASTRGPVSYEQYV. The CDR3 coding sequence is TGTGCCAGCACTAGGGGCCCTGTTTCCTACGAGCAGTACGTC.

V is TRBV6-5 and J is TRBJ2-5; a weak D match, TRBD1 (6 bases). The germline V gene encodes CDR1 MNHEY and CDR2 SVGAGI. The CDR3 consists of 15 residues. With 2 bases removed from V and 5 bases from J, the gap between germline ends came to 15 bases. CDR3 sequence: CASSYGVGGAETQYF. Here the CDR3 DNA reads TGTGCCAGCAGTTACGGGGTTGGGGGCGCGGAGACCCAGTACTTC.